This record covers a single T cell receptor beta chain. Its antigen remains undetermined. No quality values exist for individual bases; no much larger clone is one base distant. Each collaborating institution followed its own protocols to collect whole blood in K2EDTA tubes. For TCRbeta analysis, collaborators shipped samples in one of three forms: frozen whole blood, isolated PBMCs, or DNA extracted from either of those sample types. The sample belongs to a study of blood T cell repertoires in COVID-19 (dated by TCRdb to the early 2020s). For the wider study: Collaborator samples came from the United States, Italy and Spain and covered acute and convalescent phases of COVID-19. The material from the prospective study consisted of cDNA or gDNA derived from T cells, B-cell-depleted T cells, or PBMCs. The dataset comprised deeply sampled blood TCRbeta repertoires from subjects exposed to, actively infected with, or recovered from COVID-19. A freely available public database, intended as a resource for researchers studying the immune response to SARS-CoV-2, is where the repertoires were released. Samples were obtained from the ongoing ImmuneRACE study (first 160 participants) and from 1,254 subjects provided by 6 global collaborators. Sample metadata almost always included a de-identified subject ID, COVID-19 status, age in years and sex. Where available, HLA class I and class II types were obtained from metadata supplied by the sample provider rather than from assay-based typing. Overall study results and their limits: How much clinical and demographic metadata was included differed by source and by participant, and the metadata was provided uncurated.

The germline V end is reduced by 7 bases and the J end by 4 bases; junction bases left unmatched: 12. Counted from cysteine to phenylalanine, this CDR3 has 15 amino acids. Just the 45-base CDR3 DNA is kept, in frame starting at base 1. For CDR1 and CDR2, the germline V gene lists MNHEY and SVGAGI. The immunoSEQ Assay, a bias-controlled multiplex PCR, was used to amplify TCRbeta CDR3 regions from genomic DNA. As for how the authors treated the data: Nucleated cell counts per sample were estimated from amplification of reference gene primers within the assay. To quantify the absolute abundance of each unique TCRbeta CDR3 rearrangement, sequence reads were collapsed and filtered. For each sample, productive Simpson clonality was calculated by taking the square root of Simpson's diversity index across productive rearrangements. Held by TCRdb, this immuneACCESS table contains in-frame sequences only and omits some clones. Under half of the omission traces to an unresolved V gene where checked; the cause of the rest is unknown. That table supplies the V and J calls and clone size; D and trimming were determined from the DNA. This sample comprises approximately 64,000 clones, around 84% of them detected only once. The ten largest clones add up to approximately 0.83% of the sample.

The sequencing sample was made of peripheral blood. This clonotype originated in a woman aged 70-85 years with acute or convalescent COVID-19. The chain is assembled from TRBV6-5 and TRBJ2-5, with 7 junctional bases fitting TRBD1. The sequenced DNA is TGTGCCAGCACCTCCTTTATGACAGGGCTAGAGACCCAGTACTTC. This sequence encodes CASTSFMTGLETQYF.